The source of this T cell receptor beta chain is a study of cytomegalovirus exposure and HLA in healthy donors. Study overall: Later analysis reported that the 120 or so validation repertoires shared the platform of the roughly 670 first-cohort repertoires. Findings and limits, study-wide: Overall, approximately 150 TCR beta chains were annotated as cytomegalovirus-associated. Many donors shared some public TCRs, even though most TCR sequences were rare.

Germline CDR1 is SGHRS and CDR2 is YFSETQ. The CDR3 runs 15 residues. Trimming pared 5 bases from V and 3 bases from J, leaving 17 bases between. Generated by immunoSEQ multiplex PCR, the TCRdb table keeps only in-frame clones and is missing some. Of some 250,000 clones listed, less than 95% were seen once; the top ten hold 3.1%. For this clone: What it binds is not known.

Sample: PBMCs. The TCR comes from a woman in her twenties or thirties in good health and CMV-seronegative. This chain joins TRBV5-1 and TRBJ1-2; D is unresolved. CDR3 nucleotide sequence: TGCGCCAGCAGTCAAGCGCGAGGGATCGACTATGGCTACACCTTC. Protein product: CASSQARGIDYGYTF.